The sequence of this TCR beta chain was determined in a study of blood T cell repertoires in COVID-19. Study as a whole: Some COVID-19 samples were acute and others convalescent; all came from the United States, Italy and Spain.

This clone was counted between two and nine times. Method: immunoSEQ multiplex PCR; TCRdb's copy keeps in-frame clones and lacks some. This table holds about 160,000 clones, roughly 90% found once. Germline lookup yields CDR1 DFQATT and CDR2 SNEGSKA (reference sequence). The length of the CDR3 is 15 residues. Germline trimming cut 3 bases from V and 11 bases from J; bases unmatched to any gene: 16. This chain joins TRBV20-1 and TRBJ1-5; 7 nucleotides align to TRBD1. Source material: PBMCs or T cells enriched from blood (not recorded which). The TCR comes from a woman in her 50s who had recovered from COVID-19. CDR3 sequence reads: CSASPRTGQHRAQHF. CDR3 bases: TGCAGTGCTAGTCCGAGGACAGGACAGCATCGAGCCCAGCATTTT.